The 2 T cell receptor beta chains below come from one sample, sequenced in a study of naive and memory T cell subsets. The beta constant-region primer was an equimolar mix of two oligonucleotides covering TRBC1 and TRBC2. Four rounds of PCR amplified the ligated cDNA using nested alpha and beta constant-region primers plus SP2. TCRdb ran MiXCR on the UMI-ligation and nested PCR reads and lists one entry per CDR3 protein. The table lists tens of thousands of distinct CDR3 sequences, roughly 8.2% of them singletons. Input material: central memory CD8+ T cells from blood. The receptors originated from a human donor in good health.

This clonotype was seen repeatedly, ten times or more. The chain links TRBV19 to TRBJ1-1; tentatively, D is TRBD1 (5 bases). Germline CDR1 is LNHDA and CDR2 is SQIVND (reference sequence). The V end lost 6 bases, the J end lost 1 base, and 9 bases lay between the germline ends. The CDR3 sequence is 13 residues long. The DNA of the CDR3 is TGTGCCAGTAGCCTACAGGAGAACACTGAAGCTTTCTTT. Translated, it gives CASSLQENTEAFF.

This clonotype was counted ten times or more. V gene TRBV12-3 or TRBV12-4 combines with J gene TRBJ2-1; D uncertain. CDR3 size: 10 residues. V lost 2 bases to trimming and J lost 9 bases, with 2 bases between them. The CDR3 DNA reads TGTGCCAGCAGTTTAATTGAGCAGTTCTTC. As protein: CASSLIEQFF.